This TCR beta chain was retrieved from a study of cytomegalovirus exposure and HLA in healthy donors. A remark on this clone: Its antigen remains unknown.

Study conclusions and caveats: Immune exposure information available was restricted to CMV serostatus. 150 or so TCR beta chains were listed as cytomegalovirus-associated. About 87% or about 30% of the time was how often most TCR beta V segments were productive, according to an earlier analysis. In a later analysis, DRB1 alleles had the most associated TCRs; HLA-C alleles the fewest.

The CDR3 has 14 amino acids. The V end was cut by 4 bases, the J end by 4 bases, with 14 bases between. Germline loops: CDR1 SGHRS, CDR2 YFSETQ. The PCR used 60 Vbeta and 13 Jbeta primers. Sequencing used immunoSEQ multiplex PCR; TCRdb keeps in-frame clones, though not all of them. The table lists 55,000 to 75,000 clones, 62% of them singletons. The chain couples TRBV5-1 to TRBJ1-1; no definite D call. This clonotype was obtained from a man in his thirties or forties in good health and CMV-seronegative. Sequencing was carried out using PBMCs. The CDR3 sequence: CASSLWPEATEAFF. The CDR3 nucleotides are TGCGCCAGCAGCCTCTGGCCCGAGGCCACTGAAGCTTTCTTT. Filled out from reference TRBV5-1 and TRBJ1-1, the complete variable domain reads KAGVTQTPRYLIKTRGQQVTLSCSPISGHRSVSWYQQTPGQGLQFLFEYFSETQRNKGNFPGRFSGRQFSNSRSEMNVSTLELGDSALYLCASSLWPEATEAFFGQGTRLTVV.